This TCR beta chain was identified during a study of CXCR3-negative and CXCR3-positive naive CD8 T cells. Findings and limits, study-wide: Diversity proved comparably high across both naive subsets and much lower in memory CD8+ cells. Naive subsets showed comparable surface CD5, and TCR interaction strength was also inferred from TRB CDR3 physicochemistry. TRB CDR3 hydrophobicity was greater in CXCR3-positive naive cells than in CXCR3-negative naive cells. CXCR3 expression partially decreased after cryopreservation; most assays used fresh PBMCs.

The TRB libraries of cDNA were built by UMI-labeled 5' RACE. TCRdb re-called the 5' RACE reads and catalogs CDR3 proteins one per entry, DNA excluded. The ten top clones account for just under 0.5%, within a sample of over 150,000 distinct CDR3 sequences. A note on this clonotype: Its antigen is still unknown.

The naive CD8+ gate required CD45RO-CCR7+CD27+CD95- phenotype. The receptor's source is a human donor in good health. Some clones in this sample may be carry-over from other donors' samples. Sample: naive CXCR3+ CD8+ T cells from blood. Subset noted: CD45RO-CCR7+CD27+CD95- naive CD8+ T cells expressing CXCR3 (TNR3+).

CDR3 sequence: CASSLDQDRVSHPNEQYF. The rearrangement links TRBV28 to TRBJ2-7; without DNA, the TCRdb call of TRBD1 cannot be checked. The CDR3 is made up of 18 amino acids. The germline V gene encodes CDR1 MDHEN and CDR2 SYDVKM.